The 19 T cell receptor beta chains below were found in one sample sequenced in a study of blood T cell repertoires in COVID-19. Data came from immunoSEQ multiplex PCR; TCRdb stores just in-frame clones and leaves some out. The repertoire holds around 250,000 clones, with 86% as singletons. The material sequenced was PBMCs or T cells enriched from blood (not recorded which). These receptors came from a man aged 18-30 years who had recovered from COVID-19.

The chain is built from TRBV9 and TRBJ2-2; the match to TRBD2 covers 7 bases. V gave up 2 bases and J gave up 0 bases; unmatched junction bases: 4. In germline, CDR1 is SGDLS, CDR2 YYNGEE. CDR3 size: 16 residues. Written as DNA, the CDR3 is TGTGCCAGCAGCGTTCCTAGCGGATCGAACACCGGGGAGCTGTTTTTT. It yields the protein CASSVPSGSNTGELFF.

The chain couples TRBV14 to TRBJ1-2, with D unresolved. The CDR3 consists of 13 residues. Germline assignment: CDR1 SGHDN and CDR2 FVKESK. Trimming left V 1 base short and J 2 bases short, with 5 bases between. CDR3 amino acids: CASSQGRNYGYTF. As DNA, the CDR3 is TGTGCCAGCAGCCAAGGGAGAAACTATGGCTACACCTTC.

The V and J genes are TRBV28 and TRBJ1-1; D call uncertain. The CDR3 totals 14 residues. Germline CDR1 and CDR2: MDHEN and SYDVKM. V dropped 6 bases and J dropped 4 bases, with 15 bases sitting between them. The CDR3 spells CASSPNEGGTEAFF. The DNA for the CDR3 is TGTGCCAGCAGCCCGAACGAGGGTGGCACTGAAGCTTTCTTT.

The chain links TRBV19 to TRBJ1-5, with a tentative D call TRBD1 (6 bases). The CDR3 consists of 15 residues. V was pared by 3 bases and J by 0 bases, with 9 bases between. The V gene's germline CDR1 is LNHDA and CDR2 SQIVND (reference sequence). The CDR3 is CASSILDSSNQPQHF. The DNA of the CDR3 is TGTGCCAGTAGTATCCTGGACAGTAGCAATCAGCCCCAGCATTTT.

The chain recombines TRBV27 with TRBJ2-7, with D tentatively TRBD1 (6 bases). Trimming stripped 6 bases from V and 6 bases from J, with 15 bases between. CDR3 length: 13 amino acids. CDR1 is MNHEY and CDR2 is SMNVEV in the germline V gene (reference sequence). Here the CDR3 reads CASRGRGNSEQYF. CDR3 DNA: TGTGCCAGCAGAGGCAGGGGAAATTCCGAGCAGTACTTC.

This chain uses TRBV19 with TRBJ1-1; D may be TRBD1 (6 bases). Looked up from germline, CDR1 is LNHDA and CDR2 is SQIVND (reference sequence). V gave up 3 bases and J gave up 2 bases, with 10 bases separating them. CDR3 length: 14 residues. CDR3 DNA: TGTGCCAGTAGTATCGTACAGGGAAACACTGAAGCTTTCTTT. This encodes CASSIVQGNTEAFF.

This sequence joins TRBV5-1 and TRBJ2-3, with D possibly being TRBD2 (5 bases). V dropped 4 bases and J dropped 2 bases, with 17 bases sitting between them. Germline loops: CDR1 SGHRS, CDR2 YFSETQ. This CDR3 spans 16 amino acids. Here the CDR3 DNA reads TGCGCCAGCAGCCCTGGGGTACGGGAAGCCACAGATACGCAGTATTTT. Translating it yields CASSPGVREATDTQYF.

This clone was observed once. Other nucleotide sequences in the sample specify the same CDR3. V and J are TRBV7-2 and TRBJ1-1; the D gene is possibly TRBD1 (6 bases). Germline CDR1 is SGHTA and CDR2 is FQGNSA. V gave up 5 bases and J gave up 1 base, with 8 bases separating them. The CDR3 has 13 amino acids. The DNA of the CDR3 is TGTGCCAGCAGCCTACAGGGGAACACTGAAGCTTTCTTT. Its translation: CASSLQGNTEAFF.

This chain uses TRBV27 with TRBJ1-1, with unresolved D. From germline, CDR1 is MNHEY and CDR2 SMNVEV (reference sequence). Between the trimmed V and J ends, which lost 5 bases and 2 bases, there was a span of 15 bases. The CDR3 runs to 15 residues. CDR3 bases: TGTGCCAGCAGTCCTGTAGATACTGGTAACACTGAAGCTTTCTTT. Translating it yields CASSPVDTGNTEAFF.

The chain links TRBV12-2 to TRBJ2-1; the table assigns TRBD2, which was not confirmed against the DNA. TRBV12-2 is a pseudogene locus. The CDR3 is 20 amino acids. CDR3 residues: CASRFCQTSGRAFSHNEQFF. CDR3 coding DNA: TGTGCAAGTCGCTTTTGTCAGACTAGCGGGAGGGCCTTTTCGCACAATGAGCAGTTCTTC.

The chain joins TRBV24-1 to TRBJ2-3; 12 nucleotides line up with TRBD2. Per the germline V gene, CDR1 is KGHDR and CDR2 is SFDVKD. J lost 4 bases, V lost 2 bases, and 3 bases had no gene match. CDR3 length: 16 residues. The DNA of the CDR3 is TGTGCCACCAGTGATTCTAGCGGGGGGGCCTCAGATACGCAGTATTTT. Translated: CATSDSSGGASDTQYF.

J is TRBJ1-2 and V is TRBV24-1, with TRBD1 as a possible D gene (5 bases). From germline, CDR1 is KGHDR and CDR2 SFDVKD. V gave up 4 bases and J gave up 7 bases, with 9 bases separating them. The length of the CDR3 is 12 residues. DNA of the CDR3: TGTGCCACCAGTGAGTCAGGGTTTGGCTACACCTTC. Translating it yields CATSESGFGYTF.

The chain couples TRBV12-3 or TRBV12-4 to TRBJ2-3; D is perhaps TRBD2 (5 bases). Trimming stripped 5 bases from V and 5 bases from J, with 8 bases between. The CDR3 is 12 residues long. The CDR3 spells CASSPRGDTQYF. CDR3 bases: TGTGCCAGCAGTCCACGGGGAGATACGCAGTATTTT.

The V gene is TRBV29-1, the J gene TRBJ1-6; TRBD1 aligns across 7 bases. The CDR3 runs to 13 residues. Germline V CDR1 and CDR2: SQVTM, ANQGSEA. The junction had 3 bases not matched to a gene; V was cut back by 4 bases and J by 6 bases. CDR3 bases: TGCAGCGTTGGGGCAGGGGGTAATTCACCCCTCCACTTT. Protein sequence: CSVGAGGNSPLHF.

This sequence joins TRBV6-4 and TRBJ2-7, with 10 bases lining up with TRBD2. With V trimmed by 6 bases and J by 0 bases, 5 bases remained unmatched. The CDR3 has 15 residues. Germline-derived CDR1 and CDR2 are MRHNA and SNTAGT. Here the CDR3 reads CASSQTSGASYEQYF. CDR3 bases: TGTGCCAGCAGCCAAACTAGCGGGGCCTCCTACGAGCAGTACTTC.

The J gene is TRBJ2-1, the V gene TRBV18, with TRBD2 matching 12 bases. The CDR3 consists of 17 residues. In germline, CDR1 is KGHSH, CDR2 LQKENI. After removal of 4 bases from V and 7 bases from J, the junction contained 11 bases not matched to a gene. The CDR3 is CASSLWLAGGPNNEQFF. The CDR3 DNA reads as TGTGCCAGCTCACTGTGGCTAGCGGGAGGGCCTAATAATGAGCAGTTCTTC.

The V gene is TRBV2, the J gene TRBJ2-1, with 14 bases identical to TRBD2. The length of the CDR3 is 14 residues. Trimming removed 6 bases from V and 7 bases from J; junction bases left unmatched: 2. Germline V CDR1 and CDR2: SNHLY, FYNNEI. CDR3 in amino acids: CASRGLAGENEQFF. The CDR3 coding sequence is TGTGCCAGCAGGGGACTAGCGGGAGAGAATGAGCAGTTCTTC.

This clone was observed a handful of times. The chain recombines TRBV7-9 with TRBJ2-7; tentative D call: TRBD2 (5 bases). The CDR3 is made up of 13 amino acids. V was clipped by 3 bases and J by 5 bases, with 11 bases between them. CDR1 and CDR2 (germline): SEHNR, FQNEAQ (reference sequence). CDR3 region: CASSFRAGHEQYF. The DNA of the CDR3 is TGTGCCAGCAGCTTTAGGGCGGGCCACGAGCAGTACTTC.

The genes are TRBV5-8 and TRBJ2-3; tentative D call: TRBD2 (6 bases). CDR1 and CDR2 from the germline V gene are SGHTS and YDEGEE. The CDR3 is 17 amino acids. V was trimmed by 3 bases and J by 1 base, leaving 18 bases between them. The CDR3 coding sequence is TGTGCCAGCAGCTCCCCGTGGCGGGGAAGTGGCACAGATACGCAGTATTTT. It specifies CASSSPWRGSGTDTQYF. Filled out from reference TRBV5-8 and TRBJ2-3, the complete variable domain reads EAGVTQSPTHLIKTRGQQATLRCSPISGHTSVYWYQQALGLGLQFLLWYDEGEERNRGNFPPRFSGRQFPNYSSELNVNALELEDSALYLCASSSPWRGSGTDTQYFGPGTRLTVL.